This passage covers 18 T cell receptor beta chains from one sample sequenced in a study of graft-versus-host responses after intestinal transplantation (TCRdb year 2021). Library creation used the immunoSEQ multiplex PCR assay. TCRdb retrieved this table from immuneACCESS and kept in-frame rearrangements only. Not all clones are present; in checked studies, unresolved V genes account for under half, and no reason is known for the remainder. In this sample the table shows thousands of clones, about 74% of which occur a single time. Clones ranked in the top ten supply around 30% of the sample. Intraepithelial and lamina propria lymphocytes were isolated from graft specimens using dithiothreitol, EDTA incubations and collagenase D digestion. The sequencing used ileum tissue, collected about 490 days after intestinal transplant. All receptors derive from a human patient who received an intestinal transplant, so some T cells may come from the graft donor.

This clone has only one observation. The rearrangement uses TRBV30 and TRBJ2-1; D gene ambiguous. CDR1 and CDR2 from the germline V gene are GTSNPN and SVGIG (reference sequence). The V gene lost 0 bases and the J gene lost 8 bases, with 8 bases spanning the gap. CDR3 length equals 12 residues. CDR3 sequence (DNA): TGTGCCTGGAGTGTAGTCGGAGATGAGCAGTTCTTC. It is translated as CAWSVVGDEQFF. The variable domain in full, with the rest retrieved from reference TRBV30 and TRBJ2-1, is SQTIHQWPATLVQPVGSPLSLECTVEGTSNPNLYWYRQAAGRGLQLLFYSVGIGQISSEVPQNLSASRPQDRQFILSSKKLLLSDSGFYLCAWSVVGDEQFFGPGTRLTVL.

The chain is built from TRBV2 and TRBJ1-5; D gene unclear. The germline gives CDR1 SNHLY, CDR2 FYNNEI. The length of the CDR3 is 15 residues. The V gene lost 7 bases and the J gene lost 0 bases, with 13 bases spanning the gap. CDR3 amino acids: CASMYPGNSNQPQHF. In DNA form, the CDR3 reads TGTGCCAGCATGTATCCGGGCAATAGCAATCAGCCCCAGCATTTT. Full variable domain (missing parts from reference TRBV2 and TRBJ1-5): EPEVTQTPSHQVTQMGQEVILRCVPISNHLYFYWYRQILGQKVEFLVSFYNNEISEKSEIFDDQFSVERPDGSNFTLKIRSTKLEDSAMYFCASMYPGNSNQPQHFGDGTRLSIL.

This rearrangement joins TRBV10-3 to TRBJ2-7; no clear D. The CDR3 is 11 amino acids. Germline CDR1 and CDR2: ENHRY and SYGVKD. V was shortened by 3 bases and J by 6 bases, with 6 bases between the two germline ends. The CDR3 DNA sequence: TGTGCCATCAGTGACTTCTCCGAGCAGTACTTC. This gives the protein CAISDFSEQYF.

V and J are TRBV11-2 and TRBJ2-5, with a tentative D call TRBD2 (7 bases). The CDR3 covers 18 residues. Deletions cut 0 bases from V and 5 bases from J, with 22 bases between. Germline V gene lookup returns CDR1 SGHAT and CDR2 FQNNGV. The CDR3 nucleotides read TGTGCCAGCAGCTTAGAAGTGGGGGGCGGGCTAGCGGTGGAGACCCAGTACTTC. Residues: CASSLEVGGGLAVETQYF. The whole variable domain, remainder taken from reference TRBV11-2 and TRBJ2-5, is EAGVAQSPRYKIIEKRQSVAFWCNPISGHATLYWYQQILGQGPKLLIQFQNNGVVDDSQLPKDRFSAERLKGVDSTLKIQPAKLEDSAVYLCASSLEVGGGLAVETQYFGPGTRLLVL.

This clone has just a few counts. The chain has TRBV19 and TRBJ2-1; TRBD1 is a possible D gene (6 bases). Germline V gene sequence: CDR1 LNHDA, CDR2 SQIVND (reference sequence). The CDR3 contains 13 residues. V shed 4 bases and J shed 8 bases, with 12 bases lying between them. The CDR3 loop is CASSTDQGHEQFF. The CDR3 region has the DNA TGTGCCAGTAGTACGGATCAGGGGCATGAGCAGTTCTTC.

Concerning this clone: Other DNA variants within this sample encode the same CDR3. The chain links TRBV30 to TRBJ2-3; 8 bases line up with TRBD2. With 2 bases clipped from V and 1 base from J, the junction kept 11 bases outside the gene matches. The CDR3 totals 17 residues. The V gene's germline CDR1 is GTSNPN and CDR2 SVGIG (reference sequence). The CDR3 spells CAWSPQEEAGGTDTQYF. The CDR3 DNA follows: TGTGCCTGGAGTCCCCAAGAGGAAGCGGGAGGCACAGATACGCAGTATTTT.

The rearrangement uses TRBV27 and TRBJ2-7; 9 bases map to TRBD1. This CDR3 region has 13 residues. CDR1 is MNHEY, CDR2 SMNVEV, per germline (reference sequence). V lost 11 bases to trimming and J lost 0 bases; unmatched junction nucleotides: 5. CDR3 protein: CAHRDRDSYEQYF. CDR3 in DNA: TGTGCCCATAGGGACAGGGACTCCTACGAGCAGTACTTC.

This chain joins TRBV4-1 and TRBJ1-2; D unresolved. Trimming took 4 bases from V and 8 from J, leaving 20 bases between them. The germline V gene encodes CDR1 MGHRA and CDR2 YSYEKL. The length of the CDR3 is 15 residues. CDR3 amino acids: CASSPTPLRLEGYTF. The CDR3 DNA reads TGCGCCAGCAGCCCCACGCCCCTAAGACTAGAAGGCTACACCTTC.

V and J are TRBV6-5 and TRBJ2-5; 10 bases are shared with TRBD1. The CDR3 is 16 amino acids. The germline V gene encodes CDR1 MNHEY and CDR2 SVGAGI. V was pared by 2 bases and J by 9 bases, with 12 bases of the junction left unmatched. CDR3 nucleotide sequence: TGTGCCAGCAGTTACGCCGGGACAGGGGTCCGCGGGGCCCAGTACTTC. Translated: CASSYAGTGVRGAQYF.

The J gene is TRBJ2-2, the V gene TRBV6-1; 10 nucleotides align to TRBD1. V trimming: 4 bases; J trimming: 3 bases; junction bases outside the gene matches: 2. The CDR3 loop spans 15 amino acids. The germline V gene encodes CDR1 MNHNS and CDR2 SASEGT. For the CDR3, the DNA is TGTGCCAGCAGTGCCGGGACAGGGGACACCGGGGAGCTGTTTTTT. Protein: CASSAGTGDTGELFF.

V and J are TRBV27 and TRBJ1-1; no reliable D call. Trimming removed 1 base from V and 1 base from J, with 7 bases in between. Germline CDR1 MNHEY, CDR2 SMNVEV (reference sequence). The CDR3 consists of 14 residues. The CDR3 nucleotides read TGTGCCAGCAGTTTATTGACTGGGAACACTGAAGCTTTCTTT. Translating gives CASSLLTGNTEAFF.

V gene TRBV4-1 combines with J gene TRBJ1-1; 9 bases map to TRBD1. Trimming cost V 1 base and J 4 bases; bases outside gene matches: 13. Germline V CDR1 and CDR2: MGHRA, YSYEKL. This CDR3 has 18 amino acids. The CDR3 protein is CASSQVGTGKKRSTEAFF. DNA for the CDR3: TGCGCCAGCAGCCAAGTAGGGACAGGGAAGAAACGAAGCACTGAAGCTTTCTTT.

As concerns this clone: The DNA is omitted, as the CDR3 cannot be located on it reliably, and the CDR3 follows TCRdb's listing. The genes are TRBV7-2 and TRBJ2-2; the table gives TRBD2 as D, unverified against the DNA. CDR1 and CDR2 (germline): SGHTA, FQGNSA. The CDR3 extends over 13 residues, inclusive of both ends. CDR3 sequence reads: CAYLPRRAGELFF.

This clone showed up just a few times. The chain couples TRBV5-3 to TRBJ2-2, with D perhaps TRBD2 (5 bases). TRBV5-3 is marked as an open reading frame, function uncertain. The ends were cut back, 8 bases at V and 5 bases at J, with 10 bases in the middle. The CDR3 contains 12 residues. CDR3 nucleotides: TGTGCCAGCAGCGGCTGGACCGGGGAGCTGTTTTTT. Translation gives CASSGWTGELFF.

The CDR3 sequence: CASSSRPQGGPNTGELFF. For the CDR3, the DNA is TGTGCCAGCAGCTCAAGGCCCCAGGGGGGACCGAACACCGGGGAGCTGTTTTTT. The V gene is TRBV7-3, the J gene TRBJ2-2, with D perhaps TRBD1 (7 bases). Germline assignment: CDR1 SGHTA and CDR2 FQGTGA. Trimming shortened V by 4 bases and J by 0 bases, and 18 bases separated the two germline ends. CDR3 size: 18 residues.

The CDR3 DNA follows: TGTGCCAGCAGCCCGGGACTCAGGAACACTGAAGCTTTCTTT. Residues: CASSPGLRNTEAFF. V gene TRBV11-3 combines with J gene TRBJ1-1; a weak D match, TRBD1 (5 bases). This CDR3 has 14 amino acids. V shed 5 bases and J shed 1 base, with 11 bases lying between them. From germline, CDR1 is SGHNT and CDR2 YENEEA.

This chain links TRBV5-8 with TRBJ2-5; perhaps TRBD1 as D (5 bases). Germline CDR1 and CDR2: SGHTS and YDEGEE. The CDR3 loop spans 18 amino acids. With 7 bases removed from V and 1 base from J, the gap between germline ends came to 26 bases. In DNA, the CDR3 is TGTGCCAGCCCTTTTTCAGGGATGCCTAACGTCCTCCAAGAGACCCAGTACTTC. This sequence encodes CASPFSGMPNVLQETQYF.

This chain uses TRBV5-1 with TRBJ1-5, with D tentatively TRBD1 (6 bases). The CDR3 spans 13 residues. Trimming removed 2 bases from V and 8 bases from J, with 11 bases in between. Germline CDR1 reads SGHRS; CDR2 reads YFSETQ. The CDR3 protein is CASSFTGREPQHF. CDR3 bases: TGCGCCAGCAGCTTCACAGGGCGGGAGCCCCAGCATTTT.